There are a few counts of the clone carrying this T cell receptor beta chain. These data belong to a study of T-cell reconstitution after alpha-beta-depleted transplantation in children. The germline gives CDR1 SEHNR, CDR2 FQNEAQ (reference sequence). The CDR3 sequence is 14 residues long. The V segment lost 1 base and the J segment 5 bases; nucleotides outside the gene matches: 5. Unique molecular identifiers featured in how the TCRbeta library was prepared. TCRdb used MiXCR to reprocess the PCR reads, holding one entry per CDR3 protein. The data contain hundreds of thousands of distinct CDR3 sequences, 16% of them singletons.

The sequences come from PBMCs, mostly from graft donor cells, collected 360 days after TCRalphabeta/CD19-depleted stem cell transplant. The clonotype was recovered from a male patient between 5 and 17 years old who had a stem cell transplant for acute lymphoblastic leukemia, so the T cells may come from the graft donor. The gene calls are TRBV7-9 and TRBJ2-7, with 7 bases that match TRBD1. CDR3 bases: TGTGCCAGCAGCTTAGGAGGGGGCCCTGACGAGCAGTACTTC. Translation: CASSLGGGPDEQYF.